These 8 T cell receptor beta chains were sequenced from one sample in a study of response to subunit inactivated influenza vaccine. TCRdb re-called the RT-PCR reads through MiXCR, storing one row per CDR3 protein. The repertoire holds about 800,000 distinct CDR3 sequences, with 21% as singletons. Material: PBMCs from blood, obtained less than 6 days after vaccination. The receptor set was obtained from a man in his fifties or sixties who received an inactivated influenza vaccine.

This clonotype was observed a handful of times. In nucleotides, the CDR3 is TGTGCCAGCAGTTACGGAACGCAACAGGGCCGAAAAAACATTCAGTACTTC. Its translation: CASSYGTQQGRKNIQYF. This sequence joins TRBV6-2 or TRBV6-3 and TRBJ2-4; perhaps TRBD1 as D (6 bases). The germline gives CDR1 MNHEY, CDR2 SVGEGT. The CDR3 sequence is 17 residues long. Trimming shortened V by 2 bases and J by 4 bases, and 18 bases separated the two germline ends.

This clonotype was detected ten times or more. The genes are TRBV5-1 and TRBJ2-3, with D uncertain. Germline V CDR1 and CDR2: SGHRS, YFSETQ. V was shortened by 2 bases and J by 7 bases, with 5 bases between the two germline ends. This CDR3 comprises 11 residues. This CDR3 is CASSLLYTQYF. The CDR3 DNA reads TGCGCCAGCAGCTTATTATATACGCAGTATTTT.

Written as DNA, the CDR3 is TGTGCCAGCAGCCAGCGGCCGGGACTAGCGGGAAGAACAGATACGCAGTATTTT. Translation gives CASSQRPGLAGRTDTQYF. The chain combines TRBV3-1 with TRBJ2-3; 13 bases are a match to TRBD2. Trimming at V came to 3 bases and at J to 3 bases, leaving 9 bases not matched to a gene. CDR3 length: 18 residues. From germline, CDR1 is LGHDT and CDR2 YNNKEL (reference sequence).

The sample holds a few counts of this clonotype. The V gene is TRBV6-2 or TRBV6-3, the J gene TRBJ1-5; TRBD1 agrees at 7 bases. Germline-derived CDR1 and CDR2 are MNHEY and SVGEGT. This CDR3 region has 18 residues. Trimming removed 2 bases from V and 1 base from J; junction bases left unmatched: 11. The CDR3 sequence: CASSYATGYVSSNQPQHF. CDR3 bases: TGTGCCAGCAGTTACGCGACAGGGTACGTTAGCAGCAATCAGCCCCAGCATTTT.

The chain employs TRBV20-1 and TRBJ2-1; 7 nucleotides line up with TRBD2. Unmatched junction bases numbered 13, after V lost 6 bases and J lost 8 bases. Per the germline V gene, CDR1 is DFQATT and CDR2 is SNEGSKA (reference sequence). CDR3 length: 14 residues. The CDR3 reads CSAVSGRRVDEQFF. The CDR3 DNA reads as TGCAGTGCCGTTAGCGGGCGGAGGGTCGATGAGCAGTTCTTC.

Only a few counts were recorded for this clonotype. The chain uses TRBV20-1 and TRBJ2-3; 9 positions match TRBD1. Germline-derived CDR1 and CDR2 are DFQATT and SNEGSKA (reference sequence). The CDR3 length is 14 residues. Trimming removed 6 bases from V and 6 bases from J; junction bases left unmatched: 10. The DNA of the CDR3 is TGCAGTGCGGTCAGGGACAGGGTTAGCGATACGCAGTATTTT. This gives the protein CSAVRDRVSDTQYF.

The chain joins TRBV10-3 to TRBJ2-1, with 7 nucleotides matching TRBD2. From germline, CDR1 is ENHRY and CDR2 SYGVKD. Germline trimming cut 1 base from V and 2 bases from J; bases unmatched to any gene: 2. The CDR3 spans 15 residues. DNA of the CDR3: TGTGCCATCAGTGAGTTGGGGGGGGCCTACAATGAGCAGTTCTTC. Protein product: CAISELGGAYNEQFF.

This clonotype has just a few counts. This chain uses TRBV9 with TRBJ1-1, with TRBD1 matching over 11 bases. Unmatched junction bases numbered 9, after V lost 3 bases and J lost 2 bases. Germline-derived CDR1 and CDR2 are SGDLS and YYNGEE. The CDR3 is 17 residues long. The CDR3: CASSDPGQGGRNTEAFF. DNA for the CDR3: TGTGCCAGCAGCGATCCGGGACAGGGGGGTAGAAACACTGAAGCTTTCTTT.